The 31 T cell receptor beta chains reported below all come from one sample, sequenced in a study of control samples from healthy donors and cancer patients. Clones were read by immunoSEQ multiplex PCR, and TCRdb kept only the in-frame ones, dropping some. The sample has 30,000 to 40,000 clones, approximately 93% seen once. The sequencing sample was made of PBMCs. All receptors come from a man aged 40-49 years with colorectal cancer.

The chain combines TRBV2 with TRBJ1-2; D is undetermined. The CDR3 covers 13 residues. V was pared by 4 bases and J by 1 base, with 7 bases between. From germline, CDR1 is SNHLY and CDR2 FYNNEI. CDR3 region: CASSGQNNYGYTF. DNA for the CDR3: TGTGCCAGCAGTGGTCAGAATAACTATGGCTACACCTTC.

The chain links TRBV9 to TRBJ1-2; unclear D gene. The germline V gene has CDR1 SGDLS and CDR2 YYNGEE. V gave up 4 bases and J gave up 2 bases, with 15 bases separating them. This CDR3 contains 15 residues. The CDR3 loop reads CASSPQGRQNYGYTF. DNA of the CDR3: TGTGCCAGCAGCCCCCAAGGCCGACAAAACTATGGCTACACCTTC.

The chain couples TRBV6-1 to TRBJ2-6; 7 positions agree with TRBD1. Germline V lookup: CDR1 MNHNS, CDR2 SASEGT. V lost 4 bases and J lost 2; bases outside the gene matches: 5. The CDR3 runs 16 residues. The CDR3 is CASSVGQAPGANVLTF. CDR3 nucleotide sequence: TGTGCCAGCAGTGTAGGACAGGCCCCTGGGGCCAACGTCCTGACTTTC.

CDR3 sequence: CASSATKRGAAETQYF. CDR3 in DNA: TGTGCCAGCAGCGCCACTAAGCGGGGGGCGGCGGAGACCCAGTACTTC. The genes are TRBV5-4 and TRBJ2-5, with 9 bases fitting TRBD2. The ends lost 4 bases at V and 5 bases at J; junction bases unmatched: 12. Germline values: CDR1 SGHNT, CDR2 YYREEE (reference sequence). This CDR3 region has 16 residues.

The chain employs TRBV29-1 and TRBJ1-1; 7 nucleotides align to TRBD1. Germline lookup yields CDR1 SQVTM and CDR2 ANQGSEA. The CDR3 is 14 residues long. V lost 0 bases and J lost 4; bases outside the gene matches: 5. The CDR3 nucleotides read TGCAGCGTTGAAGAATTAGGGGGCATCACTGAAGCTTTCTTT. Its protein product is CSVEELGGITEAFF. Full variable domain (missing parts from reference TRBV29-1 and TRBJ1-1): SAVISQKPSRDICQRGTSLTIQCQVDSQVTMMFWYRQQPGQSLTLIATANQGSEATYESGFVIDKFPISRPNLTFSTLTVSNMSPEDSSIYLCSVEELGGITEAFFGQGTRLTVV.

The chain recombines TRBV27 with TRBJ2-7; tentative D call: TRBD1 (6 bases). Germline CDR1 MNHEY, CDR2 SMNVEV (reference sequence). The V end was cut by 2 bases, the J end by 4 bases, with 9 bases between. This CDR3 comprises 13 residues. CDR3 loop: CASSLGTLYEQYF. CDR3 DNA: TGTGCCAGCAGTTTAGGGACATTGTACGAGCAGTACTTC.

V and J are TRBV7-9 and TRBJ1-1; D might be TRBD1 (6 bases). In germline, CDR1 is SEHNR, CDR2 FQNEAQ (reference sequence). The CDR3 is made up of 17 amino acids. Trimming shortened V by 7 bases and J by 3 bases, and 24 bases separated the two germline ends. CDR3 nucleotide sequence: TGTGCCAGCACCGAGTTAGGGAGTTGGGGGGCTGACACTGAAGCTTTCTTT. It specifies CASTELGSWGADTEAFF.

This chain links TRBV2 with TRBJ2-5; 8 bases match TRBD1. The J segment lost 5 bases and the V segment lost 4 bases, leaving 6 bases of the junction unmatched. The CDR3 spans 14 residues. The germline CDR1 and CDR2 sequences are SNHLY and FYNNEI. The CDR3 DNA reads TGTGCCAGCAGTGGGACAGGGTTCCGCGAGACCCAGTACTTC. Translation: CASSGTGFRETQYF.

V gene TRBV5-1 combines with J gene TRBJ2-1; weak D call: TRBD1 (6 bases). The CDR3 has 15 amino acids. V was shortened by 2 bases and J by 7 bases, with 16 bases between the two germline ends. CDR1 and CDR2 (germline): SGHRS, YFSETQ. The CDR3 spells CASSLAGESKNEQFF. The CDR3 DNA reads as TGCGCCAGCAGCTTAGCAGGGGAGAGTAAGAATGAGCAGTTCTTC.

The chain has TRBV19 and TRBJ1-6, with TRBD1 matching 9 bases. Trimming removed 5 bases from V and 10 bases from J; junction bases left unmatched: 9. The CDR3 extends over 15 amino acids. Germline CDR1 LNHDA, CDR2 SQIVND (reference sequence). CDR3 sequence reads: CASSVTGQGSSPLHF. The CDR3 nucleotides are TGTGCCAGTAGTGTGACGGGACAGGGTAGCTCACCCCTCCACTTT.

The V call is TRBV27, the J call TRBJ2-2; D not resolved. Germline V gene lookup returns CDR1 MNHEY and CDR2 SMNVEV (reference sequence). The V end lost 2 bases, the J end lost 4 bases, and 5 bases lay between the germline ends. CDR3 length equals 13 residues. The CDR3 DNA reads TGTGCCAGCAGTTTAGTTTTCACCGGGGAGCTGTTTTTT. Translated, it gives CASSLVFTGELFF.

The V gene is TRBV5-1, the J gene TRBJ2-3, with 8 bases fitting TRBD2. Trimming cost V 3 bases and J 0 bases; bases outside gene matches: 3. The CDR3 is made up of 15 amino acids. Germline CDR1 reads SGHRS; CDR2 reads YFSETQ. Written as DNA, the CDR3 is TGCGCCAGCAGCTCGCTAGCGGGTAGCACAGATACGCAGTATTTT. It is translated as CASSSLAGSTDTQYF.

CDR3 region: CASSSLTRDNEQFF. The CDR3 region has the DNA TGTGCCAGCAGCTCATTGACTCGTGACAATGAGCAGTTCTTC. The chain joins TRBV7-8 to TRBJ2-1, with unresolved D. The CDR3 is 14 residues long. V was clipped by 4 bases and J by 5 bases, with 12 bases between them. CDR1 and CDR2 from the germline V gene are SGHVS and FQNEAQ.

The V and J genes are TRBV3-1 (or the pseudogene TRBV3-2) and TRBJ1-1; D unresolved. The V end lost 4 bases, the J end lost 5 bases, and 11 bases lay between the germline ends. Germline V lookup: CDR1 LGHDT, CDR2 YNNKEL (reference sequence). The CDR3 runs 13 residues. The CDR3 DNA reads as TGTGCCAGCAGCCCCCCCACCCGAACTGAAGCTTTCTTT. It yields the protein CASSPPTRTEAFF.

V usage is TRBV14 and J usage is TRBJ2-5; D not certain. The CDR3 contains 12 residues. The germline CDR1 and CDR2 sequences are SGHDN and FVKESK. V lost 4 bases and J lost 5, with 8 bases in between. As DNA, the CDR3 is TGTGCCAGCAGCCTATCCTGGGAGACCCAGTACTTC. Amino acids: CASSLSWETQYF.

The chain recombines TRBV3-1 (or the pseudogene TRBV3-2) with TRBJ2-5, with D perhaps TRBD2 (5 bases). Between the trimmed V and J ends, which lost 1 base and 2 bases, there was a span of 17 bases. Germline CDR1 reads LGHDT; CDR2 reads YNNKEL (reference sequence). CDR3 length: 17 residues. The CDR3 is CASSQVLTTPRQETQYF. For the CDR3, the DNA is TGTGCCAGCAGCCAAGTCCTGACTACCCCACGACAAGAGACCCAGTACTTC.

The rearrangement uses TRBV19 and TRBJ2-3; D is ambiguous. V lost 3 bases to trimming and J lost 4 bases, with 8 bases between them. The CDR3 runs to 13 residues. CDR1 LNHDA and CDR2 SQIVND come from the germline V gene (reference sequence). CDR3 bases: TGTGCCAGTAGTATTCGACTCGCAGATACGCAGTATTTT. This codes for CASSIRLADTQYF.

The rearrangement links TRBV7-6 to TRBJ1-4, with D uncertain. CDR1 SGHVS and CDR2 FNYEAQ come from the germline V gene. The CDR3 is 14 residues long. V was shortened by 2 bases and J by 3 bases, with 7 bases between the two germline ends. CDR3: CASSLSGANEKLFF. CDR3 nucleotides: TGTGCCAGCAGCTTATCAGGAGCTAATGAAAAACTGTTTTTT.

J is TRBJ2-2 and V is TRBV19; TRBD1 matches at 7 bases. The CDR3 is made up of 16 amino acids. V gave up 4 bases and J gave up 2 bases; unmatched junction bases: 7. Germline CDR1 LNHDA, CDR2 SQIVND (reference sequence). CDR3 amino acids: CASSTFDRANTGELFF. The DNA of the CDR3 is TGTGCCAGTAGTACCTTCGACAGGGCCAACACCGGGGAGCTGTTTTTT. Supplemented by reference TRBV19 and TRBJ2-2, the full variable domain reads DGGITQSPKYLFRKEGQNVTLSCEQNLNHDAMYWYRQDPGQGLRLIYYSQIVNDFQKGDIAEGYSVSREKKESFPLTVTSAQKNPTAFYLCASSTFDRANTGELFFGEGSRLTVL.

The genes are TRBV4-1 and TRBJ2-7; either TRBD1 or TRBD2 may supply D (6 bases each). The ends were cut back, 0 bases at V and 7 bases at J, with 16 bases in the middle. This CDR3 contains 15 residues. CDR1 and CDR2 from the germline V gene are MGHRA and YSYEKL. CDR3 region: CASSQDHREVREQYF. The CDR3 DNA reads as TGCGCCAGCAGCCAAGACCACAGGGAGGTGAGGGAGCAGTACTTC.

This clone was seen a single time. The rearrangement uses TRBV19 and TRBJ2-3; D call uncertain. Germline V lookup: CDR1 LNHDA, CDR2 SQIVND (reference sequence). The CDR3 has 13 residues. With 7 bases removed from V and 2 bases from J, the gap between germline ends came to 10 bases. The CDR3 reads CASNRQITDTQYF. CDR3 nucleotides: TGTGCCAGTAATCGTCAAATCACAGATACGCAGTATTTT.

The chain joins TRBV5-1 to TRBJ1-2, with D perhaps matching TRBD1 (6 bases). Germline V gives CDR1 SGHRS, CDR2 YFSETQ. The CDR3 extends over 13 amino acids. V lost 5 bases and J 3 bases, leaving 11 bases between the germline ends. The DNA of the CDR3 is TGCGCCAGCAGTACGGGGGGCGACTATGGCTACACCTTC. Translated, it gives CASSTGGDYGYTF. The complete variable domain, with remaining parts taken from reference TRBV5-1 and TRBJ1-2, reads KAGVTQTPRYLIKTRGQQVTLSCSPISGHRSVSWYQQTPGQGLQFLFEYFSETQRNKGNFPGRFSGRQFSNSRSEMNVSTLELGDSALYLCASSTGGDYGYTFGSGTRLTVV.

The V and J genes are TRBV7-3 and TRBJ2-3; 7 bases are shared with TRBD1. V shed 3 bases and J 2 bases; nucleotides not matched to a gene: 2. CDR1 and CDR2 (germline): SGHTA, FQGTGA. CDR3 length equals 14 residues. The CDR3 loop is CASSLTGPTDTQYF. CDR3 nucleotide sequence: TGTGCCAGCAGCTTGACAGGGCCCACAGATACGCAGTATTTT.

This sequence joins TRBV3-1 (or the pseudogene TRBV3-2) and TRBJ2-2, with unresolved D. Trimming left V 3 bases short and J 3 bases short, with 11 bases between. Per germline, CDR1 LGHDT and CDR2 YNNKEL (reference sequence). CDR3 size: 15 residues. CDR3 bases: TGTGCCAGCAGCCAGACCGGGTGGCACACCGGGGAGCTGTTTTTT. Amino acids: CASSQTGWHTGELFF.

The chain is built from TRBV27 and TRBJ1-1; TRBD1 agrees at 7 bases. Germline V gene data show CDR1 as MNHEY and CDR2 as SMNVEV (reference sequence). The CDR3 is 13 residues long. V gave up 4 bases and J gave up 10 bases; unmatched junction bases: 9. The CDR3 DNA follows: TGTGCCAGCAGTTGGGGCTCGAGGGGGCTAGCTTTCTTT. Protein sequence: CASSWGSRGLAFF.

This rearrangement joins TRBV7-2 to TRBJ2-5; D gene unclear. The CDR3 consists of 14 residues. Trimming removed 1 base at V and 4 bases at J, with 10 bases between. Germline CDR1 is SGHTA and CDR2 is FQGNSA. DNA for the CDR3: TGTGCCAGCAGCTTAGGATGGGGTAGAGAGACCCAGTACTTC. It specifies CASSLGWGRETQYF.

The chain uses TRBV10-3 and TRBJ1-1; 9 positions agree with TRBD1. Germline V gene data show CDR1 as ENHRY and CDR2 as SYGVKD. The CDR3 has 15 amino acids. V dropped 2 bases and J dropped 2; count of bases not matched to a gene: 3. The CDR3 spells CAISEEGQGNTEAFF. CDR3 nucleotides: TGTGCCATCAGTGAGGAGGGACAGGGTAACACTGAAGCTTTCTTT.

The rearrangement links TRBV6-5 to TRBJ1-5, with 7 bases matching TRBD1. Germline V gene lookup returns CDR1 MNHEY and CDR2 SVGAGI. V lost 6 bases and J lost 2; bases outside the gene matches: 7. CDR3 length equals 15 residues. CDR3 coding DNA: TGTGCCAGCAGCCAGGGGGGGATTGGCAATCAGCCCCAGCATTTT. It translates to CASSQGGIGNQPQHF.

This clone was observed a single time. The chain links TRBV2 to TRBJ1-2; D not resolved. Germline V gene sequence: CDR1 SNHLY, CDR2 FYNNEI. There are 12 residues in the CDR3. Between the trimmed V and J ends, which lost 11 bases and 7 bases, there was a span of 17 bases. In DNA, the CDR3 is TGTGCCTGTCGGCCGATGCTTCCTGGCTACACCTTC. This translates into CACRPMLPGYTF. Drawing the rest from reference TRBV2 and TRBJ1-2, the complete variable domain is EPEVTQTPSHQVTQMGQEVILRCVPISNHLYFYWYRQILGQKVEFLVSFYNNEISEKSEIFDDQFSVERPDGSNFTLKIRSTKLEDSAMYFCACRPMLPGYTFGSGTRLTVV.

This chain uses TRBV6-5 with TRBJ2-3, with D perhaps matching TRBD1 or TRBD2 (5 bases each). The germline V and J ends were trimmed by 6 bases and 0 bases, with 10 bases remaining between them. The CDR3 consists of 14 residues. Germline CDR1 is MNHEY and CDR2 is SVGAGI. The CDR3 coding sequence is TGTGCCAGCAGCGGGACGGCTAGCACAGATACGCAGTATTTT. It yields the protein CASSGTASTDTQYF.

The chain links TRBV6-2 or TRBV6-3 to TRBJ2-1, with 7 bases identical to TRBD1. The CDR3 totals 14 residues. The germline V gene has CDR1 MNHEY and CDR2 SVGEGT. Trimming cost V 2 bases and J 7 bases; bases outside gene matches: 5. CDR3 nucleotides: TGTGCCAGCAGTTACAGGGGGCTCAGGAATGAGCAGTTCTTC. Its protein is CASSYRGLRNEQFF.